The 30 T cell receptor beta chains below all came from one sample that was sequenced in a study of TIL therapy for anti-PD-1-resistant metastatic lung cancer. The libraries were made with immunoSEQ v3. Using immunoSEQ multiplex PCR, the repertoire was profiled, and TCRdb retains in-frame clones only, with some absent. In the table there are under 35,000 clones, around three quarters of which are singletons. The time point is: pre-treatment sample, taken before nivolumab and TIL therapy. The sequencing here drew on blood, taken at baseline. The receptors were gathered from a woman aged 30-79 years with non-small cell lung cancer.

The genes are TRBV30 and TRBJ2-2; 10 positions agree with TRBD1. Germline CDR1 GTSNPN, CDR2 SVGIG (reference sequence). V was pared by 4 bases and J by 4 bases, with 3 bases of the junction left unmatched. The CDR3 has 14 amino acids. DNA of the CDR3: TGTGCCTGGATTCGACAGGGGGCCACCGGGGAGCTGTTTTTT. It codes for CAWIRQGATGELFF.

The chain uses TRBV5-1 and TRBJ1-2, with D possibly matching TRBD1 (5 bases). Germline loops: CDR1 SGHRS, CDR2 YFSETQ. This CDR3 region has 13 residues. V lost 0 bases and J lost 7, with 10 bases in between. CDR3 amino acids: CASSLGGDAGYTF. The CDR3 nucleotides are TGCGCCAGCAGCTTGGGAGGGGACGCTGGCTACACCTTC.

This chain connects TRBV7-2 to TRBJ2-1; 13 positions match TRBD2. This CDR3 contains 15 residues. After removal of 7 bases from V and 9 bases from J, the junction contained 9 bases not matched to a gene. Germline V CDR1 and CDR2: SGHTA, FQGNSA. The CDR3 nucleotides are TGTGCCAGCACCACCGGGACTAGCGGGGTTACTGAGCAGTTCTTC. Protein product: CASTTGTSGVTEQFF.

The V call is TRBV2, the J call TRBJ2-7, with a tentative D call TRBD1 (6 bases). Trimming stripped 3 bases from V and 1 base from J, with 13 bases between. Germline V gene lookup returns CDR1 SNHLY and CDR2 FYNNEI. This CDR3 is built from 15 residues. The CDR3 protein is CASSDPQGSSYEQYF. The DNA for the CDR3 is TGTGCCAGCAGTGACCCGCAGGGGTCATCCTACGAGCAGTACTTC.

The CDR3 loop is CASRDGQALGWGYTF. The CDR3 DNA follows: TGTGCCAGCAGAGATGGACAGGCCCTAGGATGGGGCTACACCTTC. The chain is built from TRBV6-5 and TRBJ1-2; 7 bases map to TRBD1. The germline CDR1 and CDR2 sequences are MNHEY and SVGAGI. V trimming: 6 bases; J trimming: 8 bases; junction bases outside the gene matches: 15. This CDR3 comprises 15 residues.

The rearrangement links TRBV30 to TRBJ1-2; D remains unclear. The CDR3 length is 11 residues. V lost 3 bases, J lost 3 bases, and 5 bases lay in between. CDR1 is GTSNPN and CDR2 is SVGIG in the germline V gene (reference sequence). CDR3: CAWRQYYGYTF. The CDR3, as DNA: TGTGCCTGGAGACAGTACTATGGCTACACCTTC. The full variable domain, rest sourced from reference TRBV30 and TRBJ1-2, is SQTIHQWPATLVQPVGSPLSLECTVEGTSNPNLYWYRQAAGRGLQLLFYSVGIGQISSEVPQNLSASRPQDRQFILSSKKLLLSDSGFYLCAWRQYYGYTFGSGTRLTVV.

In this sample, this clone turned up once. V is TRBV27 and J is TRBJ2-1, with 7 bases fitting TRBD2. Losses at the gene ends were 6 bases for V and 10 bases for J; bases not matched to a gene: 12. CDR1 is MNHEY and CDR2 is SMNVEV in the germline V gene (reference sequence). This CDR3 spans 14 amino acids. CDR3: CASRFSGRRGEQFF. The CDR3 DNA sequence: TGTGCCAGCAGATTTAGCGGGCGACGTGGGGAGCAGTTCTTC.

The chain is built from TRBV7-6 and TRBJ2-2; 12 bases map to TRBD2. Trimming took 3 bases from V and 5 from J; bases not matched to a gene: 7. The CDR3 sequence is 17 residues long. The germline gives CDR1 SGHVS, CDR2 FNYEAQ. The CDR3 sequence is CASSFRLAGVYTGELFF. The CDR3 DNA follows: TGTGCCAGCAGCTTCCGACTAGCGGGAGTTTATACCGGGGAGCTGTTTTTT.

The V gene is TRBV27, the J gene TRBJ1-2; D possibly corresponds to TRBD1 (5 bases). Between the trimmed V and J ends, which lost 6 bases and 12 bases, there was a span of 20 bases. Germline CDR1 MNHEY, CDR2 SMNVEV (reference sequence). This CDR3 contains 13 residues. CDR3 DNA sequence: TGTGCCAGCAGCCAAAGCCCCGGGACTCGAAACACCTTC. This encodes CASSQSPGTRNTF.

In its sample, this clone was seen once. The chain employs TRBV5-1 and TRBJ1-1; 7 bases line up with TRBD1. The CDR3 contains 14 residues. Looked up from germline, CDR1 is SGHRS and CDR2 is YFSETQ. J was trimmed by 6 bases and V by 0 bases; bases with no gene match: 5. The CDR3, as DNA: TGCGCCAGCAGCTTGGCCCCGACAGGGTCTGAAGCTTTCTTT. Translation gives CASSLAPTGSEAFF.

The chain couples TRBV6-6 to TRBJ2-3; perhaps TRBD2 as D (6 bases). CDR1 is MNHNY and CDR2 is SVGAGI in the germline V gene (reference sequence). V was clipped by 2 bases and J by 3 bases, with 12 bases between them. This CDR3 spans 15 amino acids. CDR3 DNA: TGTGCCAGCAGTTACAAGCGGGCTGGAACAGATACGCAGTATTTT. Residues: CASSYKRAGTDTQYF.

The rearrangement uses TRBV19 and TRBJ1-3, with 7 bases lining up with TRBD1. V trimming: 4 bases; J trimming: 4 bases; junction bases outside the gene matches: 7. This CDR3 has 15 residues. Germline lookup yields CDR1 LNHDA and CDR2 SQIVND (reference sequence). CDR3 residues: CASSTTTGPGNTIYF. DNA for the CDR3: TGTGCCAGTAGTACCACGACAGGGCCCGGAAACACCATATATTTT. Drawing the rest from reference TRBV19 and TRBJ1-3, the complete variable domain is DGGITQSPKYLFRKEGQNVTLSCEQNLNHDAMYWYRQDPGQGLRLIYYSQIVNDFQKGDIAEGYSVSREKKESFPLTVTSAQKNPTAFYLCASSTTTGPGNTIYFGEGSWLTVV.

The chain couples TRBV2 to TRBJ2-3; a possible D gene is TRBD2 (6 bases). This CDR3 has 15 amino acids. The V gene's germline CDR1 is SNHLY and CDR2 FYNNEI. Trimming stripped 3 bases from V and 1 base from J, with 11 bases between. This CDR3 is CASSDGGGGTDTQYF. The CDR3 DNA reads as TGTGCCAGCAGTGATGGGGGAGGTGGCACAGATACGCAGTATTTT.

This clone was counted between two and nine times. This chain links TRBV14 with TRBJ1-1; TRBD1 matches 7 bases. The trim removed 4 bases at V and 1 base at J, leaving 6 bases unmatched. The CDR3 runs to 15 residues. Germline values: CDR1 SGHDN, CDR2 FVKESK. Written as DNA, the CDR3 is TGTGCCAGCAGCCGGGCCACAGGGGCGAACACTGAAGCTTTCTTT. Residues: CASSRATGANTEAFF.

This clone has only one observation. The chain links TRBV28 to TRBJ2-4; 8 nucleotides line up with TRBD1. Unmatched junction bases numbered 5, after V lost 8 bases and J lost 2 bases. The germline V gene encodes CDR1 MDHEN and CDR2 SYDVKM. The CDR3 runs 14 residues. The CDR3 is CASYAGGTKNIQYF. CDR3 bases: TGTGCCAGCTACGCAGGGGGCACCAAAAACATTCAGTACTTC.

This clone is judged medium-sized. The chain couples TRBV19 to TRBJ2-7; possible D gene TRBD1, 7 bases. The germline V and J ends were trimmed by 2 bases and 6 bases, with 14 bases remaining between them. Germline lookup yields CDR1 LNHDA and CDR2 SQIVND (reference sequence). The CDR3 runs to 14 residues. This CDR3 reads CASSITSRTGEQYF. The CDR3 coding sequence is TGTGCCAGTAGTATAACTAGCAGGACAGGCGAGCAGTACTTC.

This clone was recorded once. The chain employs TRBV5-1 and TRBJ2-3, with D unclear. This CDR3 region has 12 residues. The germline V gene has CDR1 SGHRS and CDR2 YFSETQ. V lost 0 bases and J lost 5, with 4 bases in between. CDR3 in DNA: TGCGCCAGCAGCTTGGGACAAGATACGCAGTATTTT. As protein: CASSLGQDTQYF.

This clone has a single count. The chain joins TRBV7-8 to TRBJ2-7, with 7 bases identical to TRBD2. Germline V gives CDR1 SGHVS, CDR2 FQNEAQ. The CDR3 sequence is 14 residues long. The V gene end was trimmed by 1 base and the J gene end by 3 bases; junction bases not matched to a gene: 3. The CDR3 is CASSLGASGYEQYF. The DNA of the CDR3 is TGTGCCAGCAGCTTAGGGGCTAGCGGCTACGAGCAGTACTTC.

The V call is TRBV11-2, the J call TRBJ2-4, with TRBD2 matching 7 bases. Germline CDR1 and CDR2: SGHAT and FQNNGV. Trimming at V came to 4 bases and at J to 8 bases, leaving 8 bases not matched to a gene. The CDR3 spans 14 residues. The CDR3 region has the DNA TGTGCCAGCAGCTCGACGCGGGGGAGGCACATTCAGTACTTC. This gives the protein CASSSTRGRHIQYF. Drawing the rest from reference TRBV11-2 and TRBJ2-4, the complete variable domain is EAGVAQSPRYKIIEKRQSVAFWCNPISGHATLYWYQQILGQGPKLLIQFQNNGVVDDSQLPKDRFSAERLKGVDSTLKIQPAKLEDSAVYLCASSSTRGRHIQYFGAGTRLSVL.

This clone was seen more than once but under ten times. The chain combines TRBV6-4 with TRBJ2-3; 7 bases fit TRBD2. CDR1 and CDR2 from the germline V gene are MRHNA and SNTAGT. The CDR3 runs to 16 residues. The J segment lost 13 bases and the V segment lost 6 bases, leaving 22 bases of the junction unmatched. The CDR3: CASSCLLASTYIREYF. The CDR3 nucleotides read TGTGCCAGCAGCTGCCTACTAGCGTCAACGTATATACGGGAGTATTTT.

This chain connects TRBV5-4 to TRBJ2-7; D gene uncertain. V was pared by 4 bases and J by 6 bases, with 14 bases between. This CDR3 is 13 amino acids long. In germline, CDR1 is SGHNT, CDR2 YYREEE (reference sequence). In nucleotides, the CDR3 is TGTGCCAGCAGCACCCCGCCTTTGAGCGAGCAGTACTTC. Protein sequence: CASSTPPLSEQYF.

This chain links TRBV7-2 with TRBJ2-7, with D possibly TRBD1 on 5 matching bases. CDR1 SGHTA and CDR2 FQGNSA come from the germline V gene. V lost 9 bases to trimming and J lost 3 bases, with 15 bases between them. There are 13 residues in the CDR3. The CDR3 DNA is TGTGCCAGTCGACAGAACCTTATCTACGAGCAGTACTTC. It yields the protein CASRQNLIYEQYF.

The count of this clone is one. This sequence joins TRBV7-9 and TRBJ1-1; 7 nucleotides match TRBD1. CDR1 and CDR2 (germline): SEHNR, FQNEAQ (reference sequence). The CDR3 is 14 residues long. V gave up 5 bases and J gave up 5 bases; unmatched junction bases: 8. The DNA for the CDR3 is TGTGCCAGCAGCCCTCGACAGGGATTGACTGAAGCTTTCTTT. Its translation is CASSPRQGLTEAFF.

This clone appeared a few times. The chain uses TRBV15 and TRBJ1-1, with D possibly being TRBD1 (5 bases). CDR1 LNHNV and CDR2 YYDKDF come from the germline V gene (reference sequence). The CDR3 is made up of 16 amino acids. Trimming left V 11 bases short and J 0 bases short, with 22 bases between. CDR3: CAPSEGQVIMNTEAFF. CDR3 DNA sequence: TGTGCCCCGAGTGAGGGGCAGGTGATTATGAACACTGAAGCTTTCTTT. Combining the CDR3 with reference TRBV15 and TRBJ1-1 gives the whole variable domain DAMVIQNPRYQVTQFGKPVTLSCSQTLNHNVMYWYQQKSSQAPKLLFHYYDKDFNNEADTPDNFQSRRPNTSFCFLDIRSPGLGDTAMYLCAPSEGQVIMNTEAFFGQGTRLTVV.

The sample holds one count of this clone. The V and J genes are TRBV6-1 and TRBJ2-4; D is uncertain. Trimming took 6 bases from V and 12 from J, leaving 18 bases between them. This CDR3 is 13 amino acids long. CDR1 MNHNS and CDR2 SASEGT come from the germline V gene. CDR3 DNA sequence: TGTGCCAGCAGAGCCCCCAGCCAGGCCTATCAGTACTTC. As protein: CASRAPSQAYQYF.

The chain recombines TRBV7-2 with TRBJ2-2; D remains ambiguous. CDR3 length: 14 residues. V lost 0 bases, J lost 4 bases, and 6 bases lay in between. Germline V CDR1 and CDR2: SGHTA, FQGNSA. Written as DNA, the CDR3 is TGTGCCAGCAGCTTAGCTCCGCTCACCGGGGAGCTGTTTTTT. Translating it yields CASSLAPLTGELFF.

The chain employs TRBV11-2 and TRBJ1-3; TRBD1 is a possible D gene (5 bases). Trimming shortened V by 5 bases and J by 4 bases, and 18 bases separated the two germline ends. CDR3 length equals 16 residues. The germline gives CDR1 SGHAT, CDR2 FQNNGV. The CDR3 nucleotides read TGTGCCAGCAGCCCCCTCCGAGGGGCTCAGGGAAACACCATATATTTT. This translates into CASSPLRGAQGNTIYF. The complete variable domain, with remaining parts taken from reference TRBV11-2 and TRBJ1-3, reads EAGVAQSPRYKIIEKRQSVAFWCNPISGHATLYWYQQILGQGPKLLIQFQNNGVVDDSQLPKDRFSAERLKGVDSTLKIQPAKLEDSAVYLCASSPLRGAQGNTIYFGEGSWLTVV.

This clone was seen a few times. The CDR3 protein is CASSAGRASSEQFF. Here the CDR3 DNA reads TGTGCCAGCAGCGCGGGACGGGCGAGCAGTGAGCAGTTCTTC. The chain combines TRBV11-3 with TRBJ2-1; TRBD2 is a possible D gene (6 bases). V dropped 5 bases and J dropped 9 bases, with 17 bases sitting between them. Per germline, CDR1 SGHNT and CDR2 YENEEA. The CDR3 has 14 residues. Filled out from reference TRBV11-3 and TRBJ2-1, the complete variable domain reads EAGVVQSPRYKIIEKKQPVAFWCNPISGHNTLYWYLQNLGQGPELLIRYENEEAVDDSQLPKDRFSAERLKGVDSTLKIQPAELGDSAVYLCASSAGRASSEQFFGPGTRLTVL.

This sequence joins TRBV27 and TRBJ2-1, with a tentative D call TRBD1 (5 bases). Germline V lookup: CDR1 MNHEY, CDR2 SMNVEV (reference sequence). The CDR3 is made up of 13 amino acids. Trimming took 5 bases from V and 6 from J, leaving 11 bases between them. The DNA for the CDR3 is TGTGCCAGCAGTCCTCTAAGGGGCAATGAGCAGTTCTTC. Amino acid sequence: CASSPLRGNEQFF.

This sequence joins TRBV7-2 and TRBJ2-3, with TRBD2 matching 7 bases. This CDR3 is built from 15 residues. CDR1 is SGHTA and CDR2 is FQGNSA in the germline V gene. Trimming took 3 bases from V and 0 from J; bases not matched to a gene: 3. CDR3 bases: TGTGCCAGCAGCTTGCTTAGCGGGAGCACAGATACGCAGTATTTT. Its translation: CASSLLSGSTDTQYF.